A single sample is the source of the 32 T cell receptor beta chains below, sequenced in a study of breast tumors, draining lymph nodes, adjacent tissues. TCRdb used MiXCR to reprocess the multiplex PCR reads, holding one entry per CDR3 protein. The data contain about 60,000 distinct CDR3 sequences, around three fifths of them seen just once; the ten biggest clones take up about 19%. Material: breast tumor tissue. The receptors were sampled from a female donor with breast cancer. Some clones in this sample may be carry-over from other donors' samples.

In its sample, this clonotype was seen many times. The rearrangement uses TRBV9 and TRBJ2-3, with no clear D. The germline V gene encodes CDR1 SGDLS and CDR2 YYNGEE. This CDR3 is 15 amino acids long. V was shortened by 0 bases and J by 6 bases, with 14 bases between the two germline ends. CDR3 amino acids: CASSVGNPAADTQYF. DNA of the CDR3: TGTGCCAGCAGCGTAGGCAACCCTGCCGCGGATACGCAGTATTTT.

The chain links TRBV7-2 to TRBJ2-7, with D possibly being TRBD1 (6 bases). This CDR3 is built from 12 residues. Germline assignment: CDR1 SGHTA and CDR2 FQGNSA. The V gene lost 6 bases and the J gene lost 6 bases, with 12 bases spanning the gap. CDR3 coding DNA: TGTGCCAGCAGAACAGGGATTGGCGAGCAGTACTTC. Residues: CASRTGIGEQYF.

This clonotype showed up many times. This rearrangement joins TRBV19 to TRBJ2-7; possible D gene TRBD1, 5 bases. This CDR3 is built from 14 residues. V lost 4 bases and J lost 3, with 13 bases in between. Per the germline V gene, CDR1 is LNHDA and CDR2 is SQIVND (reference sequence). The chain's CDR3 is CASSKLGVGYEQYF. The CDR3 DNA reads TGTGCCAGTAGTAAATTAGGGGTTGGCTACGAGCAGTACTTC.

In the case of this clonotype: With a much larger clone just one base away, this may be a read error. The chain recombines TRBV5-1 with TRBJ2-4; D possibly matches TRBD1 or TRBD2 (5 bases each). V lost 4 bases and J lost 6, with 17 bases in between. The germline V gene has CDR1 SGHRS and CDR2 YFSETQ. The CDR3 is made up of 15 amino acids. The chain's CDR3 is CASSPGAGSLNIQYF. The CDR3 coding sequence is TGCGCCAGCAGCCCTGGGGCAGGGAGTTTAAACATTCAGTACTTC. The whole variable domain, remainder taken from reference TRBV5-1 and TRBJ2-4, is KAGVTQTPRYLIKTRGQQVTLSCSPISGHRSVSWYQQTPGQGLQFLFEYFSETQRNKGNFPGRFSGRQFSNSRSEMNVSTLELGDSALYLCASSPGAGSLNIQYFGAGTRLSVL.

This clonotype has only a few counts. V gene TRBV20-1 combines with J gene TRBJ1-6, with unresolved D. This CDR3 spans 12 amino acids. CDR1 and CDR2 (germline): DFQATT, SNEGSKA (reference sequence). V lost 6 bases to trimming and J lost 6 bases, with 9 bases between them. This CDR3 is CSAQEPNSPLHF. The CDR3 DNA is TGCAGTGCGCAGGAACCTAATTCACCCCTCCACTTT.

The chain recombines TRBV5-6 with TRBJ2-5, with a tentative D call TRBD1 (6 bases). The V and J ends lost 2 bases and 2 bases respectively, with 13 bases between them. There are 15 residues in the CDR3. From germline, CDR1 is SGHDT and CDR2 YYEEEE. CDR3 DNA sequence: TGTGCCAGCAGCTTTCTGGACAGAGTTCAAGAGACCCAGTACTTC. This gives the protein CASSFLDRVQETQYF.

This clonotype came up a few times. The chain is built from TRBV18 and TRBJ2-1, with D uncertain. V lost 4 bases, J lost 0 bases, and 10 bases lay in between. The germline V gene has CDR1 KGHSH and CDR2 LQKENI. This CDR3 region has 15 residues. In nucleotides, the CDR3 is TGTGCCAGCTCACAAAACAGAGGCTCCTACAATGAGCAGTTCTTC. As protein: CASSQNRGSYNEQFF.

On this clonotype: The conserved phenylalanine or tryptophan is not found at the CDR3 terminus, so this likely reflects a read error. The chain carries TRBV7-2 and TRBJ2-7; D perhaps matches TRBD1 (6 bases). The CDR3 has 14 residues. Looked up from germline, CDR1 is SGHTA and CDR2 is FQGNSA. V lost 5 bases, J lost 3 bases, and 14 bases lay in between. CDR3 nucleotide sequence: TGTGCCAGCAGCCAGGACAGCTCTAACTACGAGCAGTACCTC. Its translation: CASSQDSSNYEQYL.

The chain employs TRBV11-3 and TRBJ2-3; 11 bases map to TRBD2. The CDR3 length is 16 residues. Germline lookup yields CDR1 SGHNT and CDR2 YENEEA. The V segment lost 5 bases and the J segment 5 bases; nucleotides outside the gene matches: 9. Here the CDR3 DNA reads TGTGCCAGCAGCACCGGAGGGACTAGCGGAAGAGATACGCAGTATTTT. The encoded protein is CASSTGGTSGRDTQYF.

CDR3 DNA sequence: TGTGCCAGCAGTTTTCGCAGGGAATCCGAGCAGTACTTC. Translating gives CASSFRRESEQYF. The chain couples TRBV12-3 or TRBV12-4 to TRBJ2-7, with a tentative D call TRBD1 (5 bases). V dropped 3 bases and J dropped 6 bases, with 12 bases sitting between them. The CDR3 length is 13 residues.

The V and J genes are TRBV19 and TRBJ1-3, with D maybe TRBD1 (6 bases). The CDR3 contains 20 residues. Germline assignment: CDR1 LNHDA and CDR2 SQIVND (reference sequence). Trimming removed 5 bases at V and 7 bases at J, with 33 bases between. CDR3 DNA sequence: TGTGCCAGTAGTCTCGGGACCTCCGCGGCCTGGAAGAAGGGGGGGAACACCATATATTTT. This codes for CASSLGTSAAWKKGGNTIYF. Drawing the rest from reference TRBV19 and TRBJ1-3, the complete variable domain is DGGITQSPKYLFRKEGQNVTLSCEQNLNHDAMYWYRQDPGQGLRLIYYSQIVNDFQKGDIAEGYSVSREKKESFPLTVTSAQKNPTAFYLCASSLGTSAAWKKGGNTIYFGEGSWLTVV.

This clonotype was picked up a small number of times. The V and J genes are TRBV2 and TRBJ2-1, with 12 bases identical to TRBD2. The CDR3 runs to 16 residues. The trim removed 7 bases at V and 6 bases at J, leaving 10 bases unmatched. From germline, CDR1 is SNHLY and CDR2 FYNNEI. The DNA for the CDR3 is TGTGCCAGCATGGCTGGGCTAGCGGGGGGGCCCAATGAGCAGTTCTTC. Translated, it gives CASMAGLAGGPNEQFF.

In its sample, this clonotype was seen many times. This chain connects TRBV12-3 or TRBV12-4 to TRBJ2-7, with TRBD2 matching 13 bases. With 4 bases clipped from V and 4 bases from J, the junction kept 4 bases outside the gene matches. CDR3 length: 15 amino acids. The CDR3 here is CASSSRTSGSYEQYF. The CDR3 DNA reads TGTGCCAGCAGTTCGCGGACTAGCGGGAGTTACGAGCAGTACTTC.

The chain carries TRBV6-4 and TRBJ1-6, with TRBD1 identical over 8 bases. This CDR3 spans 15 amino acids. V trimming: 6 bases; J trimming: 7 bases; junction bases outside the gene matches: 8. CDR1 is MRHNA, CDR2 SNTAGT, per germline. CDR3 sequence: CASRVGTGNNSPLHF. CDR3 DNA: TGTGCCAGCAGAGTCGGGACAGGCAACAATTCACCCCTCCACTTT.

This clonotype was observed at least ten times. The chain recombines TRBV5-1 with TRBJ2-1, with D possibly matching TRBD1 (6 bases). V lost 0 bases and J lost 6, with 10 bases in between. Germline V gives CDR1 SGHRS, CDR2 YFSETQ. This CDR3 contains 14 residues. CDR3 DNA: TGCGCCAGCAGCTTGGACAGGGCCACCAATGAGCAGTTCTTC. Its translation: CASSLDRATNEQFF. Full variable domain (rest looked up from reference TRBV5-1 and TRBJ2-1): KAGVTQTPRYLIKTRGQQVTLSCSPISGHRSVSWYQQTPGQGLQFLFEYFSETQRNKGNFPGRFSGRQFSNSRSEMNVSTLELGDSALYLCASSLDRATNEQFFGPGTRLTVL.

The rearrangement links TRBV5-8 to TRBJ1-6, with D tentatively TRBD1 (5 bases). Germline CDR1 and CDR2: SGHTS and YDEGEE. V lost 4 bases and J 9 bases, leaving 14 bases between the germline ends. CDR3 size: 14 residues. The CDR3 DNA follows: TGTGCCAGCAGCCAGGGCCAAGGGTGTTCACCCCTCCACTTT. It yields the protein CASSQGQGCSPLHF.

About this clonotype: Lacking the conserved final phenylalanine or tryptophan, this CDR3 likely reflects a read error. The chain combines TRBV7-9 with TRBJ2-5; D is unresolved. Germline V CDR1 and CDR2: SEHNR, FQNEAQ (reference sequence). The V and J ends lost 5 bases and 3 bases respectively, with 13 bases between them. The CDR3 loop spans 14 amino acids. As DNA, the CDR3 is TGTGCCAGCAGCCAGCAAAGCGAAGAAGAGACCCAGTACCTC. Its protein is CASSQQSEEETQYL.

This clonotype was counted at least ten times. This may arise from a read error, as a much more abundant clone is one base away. The CDR3, as DNA: TGCAGTGCTAACCACGGACAGGGGAGGACTGGCTACACCTTC. The encoded protein is CSANHGQGRTGYTF. V is TRBV20-1 and J is TRBJ1-2, with TRBD1 identical over 9 bases. J gave up 7 bases and V 4 bases, and 10 bases lay outside the gene matches. The CDR3 loop spans 14 amino acids. The germline V gene has CDR1 DFQATT and CDR2 SNEGSKA (reference sequence).

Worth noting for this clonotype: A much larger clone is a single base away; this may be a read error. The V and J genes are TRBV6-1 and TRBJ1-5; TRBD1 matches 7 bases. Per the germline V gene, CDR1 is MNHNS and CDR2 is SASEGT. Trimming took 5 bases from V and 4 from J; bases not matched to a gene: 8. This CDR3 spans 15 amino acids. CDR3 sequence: CASSQLAGGNQPQHF. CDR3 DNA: TGTGCCAGCAGTCAACTGGCAGGGGGTAATCAGCCCCAGCATTTT.

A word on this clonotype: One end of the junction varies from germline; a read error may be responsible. The CDR3 sequence is CAGSPTSGAPNEQFF. Written as DNA, the CDR3 is TGCGCCGGCAGCCCCACTAGCGGGGCTCCCAATGAGCAGTTCTTC. The rearrangement uses TRBV4-1 and TRBJ2-1; 10 bases are a match to TRBD2. CDR1 and CDR2 from the germline V gene are MGHRA and YSYEKL. This CDR3 is built from 15 residues.

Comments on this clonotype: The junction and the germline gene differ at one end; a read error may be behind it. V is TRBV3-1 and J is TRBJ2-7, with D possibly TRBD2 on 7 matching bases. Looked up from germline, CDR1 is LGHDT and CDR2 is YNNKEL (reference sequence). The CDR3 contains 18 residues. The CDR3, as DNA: TGCGCCAGCAGCCAGGGGAAGTTAGGGGACTACTCCTCCTACGAGCAGTACTTC. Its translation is CASSQGKLGDYSSYEQYF.

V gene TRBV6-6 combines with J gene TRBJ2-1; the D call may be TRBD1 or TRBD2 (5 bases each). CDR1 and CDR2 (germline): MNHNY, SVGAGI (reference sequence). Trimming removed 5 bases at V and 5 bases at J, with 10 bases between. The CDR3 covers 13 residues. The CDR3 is CASSHQGHNEQFF. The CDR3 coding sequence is TGTGCCAGCAGTCACCAGGGACACAATGAGCAGTTCTTC.

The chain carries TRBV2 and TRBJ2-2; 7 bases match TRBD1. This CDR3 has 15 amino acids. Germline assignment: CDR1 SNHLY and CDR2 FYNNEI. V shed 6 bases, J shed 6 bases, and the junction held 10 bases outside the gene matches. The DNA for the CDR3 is TGTGCCAGCAGGAAGGGGGCGAGGGTCTCCGGGGAGCTGTTTTTT. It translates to CASRKGARVSGELFF.

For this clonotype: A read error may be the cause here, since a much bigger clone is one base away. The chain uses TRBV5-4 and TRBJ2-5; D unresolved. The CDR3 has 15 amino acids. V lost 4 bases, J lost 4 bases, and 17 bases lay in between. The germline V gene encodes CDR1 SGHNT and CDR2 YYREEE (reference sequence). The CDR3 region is CASSNTRASSETQYF. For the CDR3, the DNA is TGTGCCAGCAGCAACACCCGGGCATCCTCAGAGACCCAGTACTTC.

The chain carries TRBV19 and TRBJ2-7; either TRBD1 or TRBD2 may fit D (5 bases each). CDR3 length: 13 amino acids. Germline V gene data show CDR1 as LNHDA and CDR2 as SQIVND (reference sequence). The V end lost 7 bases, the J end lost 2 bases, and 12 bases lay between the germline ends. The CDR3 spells CASNFGGAYEQYF. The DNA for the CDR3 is TGTGCCAGTAACTTTGGGGGTGCCTACGAGCAGTACTTC.

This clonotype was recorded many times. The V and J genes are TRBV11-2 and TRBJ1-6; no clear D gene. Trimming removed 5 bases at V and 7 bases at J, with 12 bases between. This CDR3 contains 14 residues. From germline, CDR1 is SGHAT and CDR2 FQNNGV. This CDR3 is CASSVWTRNSPLHF. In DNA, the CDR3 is TGTGCCAGCAGCGTCTGGACCAGAAATTCACCCCTCCACTTT.

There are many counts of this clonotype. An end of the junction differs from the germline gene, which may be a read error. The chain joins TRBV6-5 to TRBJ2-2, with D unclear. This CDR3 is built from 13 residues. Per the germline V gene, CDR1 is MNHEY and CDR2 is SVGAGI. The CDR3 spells CASSHSRTGELFF. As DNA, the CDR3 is TGTGCCAGCAGTCACTCGCGTACCGGGGAGCTGTTTTTT.

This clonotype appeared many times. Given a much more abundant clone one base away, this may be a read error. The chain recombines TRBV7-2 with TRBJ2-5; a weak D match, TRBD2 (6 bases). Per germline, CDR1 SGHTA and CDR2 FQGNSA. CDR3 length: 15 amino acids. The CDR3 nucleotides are TGTGCCAGCAGCTTAGGGCACAGCGGGCTAGAGACCCAGCACTTC. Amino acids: CASSLGHSGLETQHF. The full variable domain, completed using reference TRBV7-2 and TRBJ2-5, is GAGVSQSPSNKVTEKGKDVELRCDPISGHTALYWYRQSLGQGLEFLIYFQGNSAPDKSGLPSDRFSAERTGGSVSTLTIQRTQQEDSAVYLCASSLGHSGLETQHFGPGTRLLVL.

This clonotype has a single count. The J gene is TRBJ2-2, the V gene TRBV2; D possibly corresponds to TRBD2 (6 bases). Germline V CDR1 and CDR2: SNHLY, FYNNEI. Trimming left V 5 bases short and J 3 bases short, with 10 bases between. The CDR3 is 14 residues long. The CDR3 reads CASSRERDTGELFF. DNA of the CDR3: TGTGCCAGCAGTCGGGAGCGGGACACCGGGGAGCTGTTTTTT.

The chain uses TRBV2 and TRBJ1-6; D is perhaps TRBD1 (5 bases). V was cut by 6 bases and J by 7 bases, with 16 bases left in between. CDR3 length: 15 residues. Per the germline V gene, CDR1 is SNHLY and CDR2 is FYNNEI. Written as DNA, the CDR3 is TGTGCCAGCAGGTTGACTAGCAGGGAGAATTCACCCCTCCACTTT. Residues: CASRLTSRENSPLHF.

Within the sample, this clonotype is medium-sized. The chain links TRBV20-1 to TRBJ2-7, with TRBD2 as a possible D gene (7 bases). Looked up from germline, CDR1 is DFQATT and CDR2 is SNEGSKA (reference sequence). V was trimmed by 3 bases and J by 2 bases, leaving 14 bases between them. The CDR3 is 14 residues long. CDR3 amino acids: CSASFSGGAYEQYF. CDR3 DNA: TGCAGTGCTAGCTTTTCGGGGGGCGCCTACGAGCAGTACTTC.

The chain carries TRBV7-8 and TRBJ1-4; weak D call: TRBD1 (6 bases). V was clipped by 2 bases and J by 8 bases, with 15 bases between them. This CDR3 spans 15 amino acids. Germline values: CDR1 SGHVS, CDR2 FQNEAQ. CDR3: CASSLTQGWDEKLFF. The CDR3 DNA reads TGTGCCAGCAGCTTAACGCAGGGGTGGGACGAAAAACTGTTTTTT.